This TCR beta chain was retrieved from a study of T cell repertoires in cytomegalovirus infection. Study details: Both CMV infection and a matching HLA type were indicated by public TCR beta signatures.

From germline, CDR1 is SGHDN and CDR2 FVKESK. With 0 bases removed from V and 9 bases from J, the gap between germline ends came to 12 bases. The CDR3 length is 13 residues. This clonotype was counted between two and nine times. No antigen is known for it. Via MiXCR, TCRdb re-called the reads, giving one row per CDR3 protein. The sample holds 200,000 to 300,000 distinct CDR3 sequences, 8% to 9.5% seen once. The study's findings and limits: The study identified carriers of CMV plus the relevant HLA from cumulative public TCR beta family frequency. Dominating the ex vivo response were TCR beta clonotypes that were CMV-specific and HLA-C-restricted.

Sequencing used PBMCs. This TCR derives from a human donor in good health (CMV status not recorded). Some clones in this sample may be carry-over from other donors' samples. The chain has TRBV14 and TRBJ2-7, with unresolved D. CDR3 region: CASSQDRVPGQYF. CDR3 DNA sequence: TGTGCCAGCAGCCAAGATCGAGTACCCGGGCAGTACTTC.